Below are 7 T cell receptor beta chains sequenced from a single sample in a study of response to subunit inactivated influenza vaccine. MiXCR, applied by TCRdb to the RT-PCR reads, yields one record per CDR3 protein. The sample carries 860,000 or so distinct CDR3 sequences, around 20% recorded once. The sample in question was PBMCs from blood, obtained around 5 days after vaccination. The source is a man between 45 and 60 years old who received an inactivated influenza vaccine.

This chain connects TRBV20-1 to TRBJ2-4, with 10 nucleotides matching TRBD2. Germline assignment: CDR1 DFQATT and CDR2 SNEGSKA (reference sequence). The CDR3 contains 16 residues. V lost 3 bases to trimming and J lost 5 bases; unmatched junction nucleotides: 10. CDR3 sequence (DNA): TGCAGTGCTAGGGGTGCCTCCGGGACTAGCGAAAACATTCAGTACTTC. Translated, it gives CSARGASGTSENIQYF.

This clonotype was detected a few times. The J gene is TRBJ2-1, the V gene TRBV20-1; TRBD2 matches at 11 bases. Trimming cost V 6 bases and J 5 bases; bases outside gene matches: 15. Germline V lookup: CDR1 DFQATT, CDR2 SNEGSKA (reference sequence). The CDR3 loop spans 17 amino acids. DNA of the CDR3: TGCAGTGCCCCGGACAGTTTAGGGACTAGCGGTAACAATGAGCAGTTCTTC. Protein sequence: CSAPDSLGTSGNNEQFF.

This clonotype showed up just a few times. This chain uses TRBV5-1 with TRBJ2-3; weak D call: TRBD2 (5 bases). V shed 0 bases and J shed 6 bases, with 17 bases lying between them. CDR3 length: 16 amino acids. Germline V gene sequence: CDR1 SGHRS, CDR2 YFSETQ. CDR3 residues: CASSLGVRGFEDTQYF. DNA of the CDR3: TGCGCCAGCAGCTTGGGGGTTCGAGGGTTTGAGGATACGCAGTATTTT.

This clonotype was recorded a few times. The rearrangement uses TRBV18 and TRBJ2-7, with 11 bases fitting TRBD1. The trim removed 6 bases at V and 1 base at J, leaving 11 bases unmatched. Germline V lookup: CDR1 KGHSH, CDR2 LQKENI. The CDR3 length is 17 residues. CDR3 DNA: TGTGCCAGCTCTGGTGGGACAGGGGGGATTGTATCCTACGAGCAGTACTTC. Amino acids: CASSGGTGGIVSYEQYF.

There are a few counts of this clonotype. This chain connects TRBV10-2 to TRBJ1-5, with 7 bases that match TRBD1. There are 13 residues in the CDR3. Trimming cost V 6 bases and J 6 bases; bases outside gene matches: 5. Looked up from germline, CDR1 is WSHSY and CDR2 is SAAADI. CDR3 in amino acids: CASSATGSQPQHF. CDR3 DNA: TGCGCCAGCAGCGCGACAGGGAGTCAGCCCCAGCATTTT.

This clonotype came up many times. The chain employs TRBV7-9 and TRBJ2-7, with a tentative D call TRBD1 (6 bases). CDR1 and CDR2 from the germline V gene are SEHNR and FQNEAQ (reference sequence). The CDR3 loop spans 13 amino acids. V was pared by 5 bases and J by 3 bases, with 11 bases between. In DNA, the CDR3 is TGTGCCAGCAGCCGGACAGAGAGCTACGAGCAGTACTTC. This translates into CASSRTESYEQYF.

This clonotype was detected ten times or more. The rearrangement uses TRBV9 and TRBJ2-1, with 13 nucleotides matching TRBD2. Germline V gene lookup returns CDR1 SGDLS and CDR2 YYNGEE. The CDR3 covers 17 residues. V shed 6 bases and J 9 bases; nucleotides not matched to a gene: 15. CDR3 residues: CASTPHPGTSGTGEQFF. The CDR3 DNA is TGTGCCAGCACCCCACATCCCGGGACTAGCGGGACGGGTGAGCAGTTCTTC. The variable domain in full, with the rest retrieved from reference TRBV9 and TRBJ2-1, is DSGVTQTPKHLITATGQRVTLRCSPRSGDLSVYWYQQSLDQGLQFLIQYYNGEERAKGNILERFSAQQFPDLHSELNLSSLELGDSALYFCASTPHPGTSGTGEQFFGPGTRLTVL.